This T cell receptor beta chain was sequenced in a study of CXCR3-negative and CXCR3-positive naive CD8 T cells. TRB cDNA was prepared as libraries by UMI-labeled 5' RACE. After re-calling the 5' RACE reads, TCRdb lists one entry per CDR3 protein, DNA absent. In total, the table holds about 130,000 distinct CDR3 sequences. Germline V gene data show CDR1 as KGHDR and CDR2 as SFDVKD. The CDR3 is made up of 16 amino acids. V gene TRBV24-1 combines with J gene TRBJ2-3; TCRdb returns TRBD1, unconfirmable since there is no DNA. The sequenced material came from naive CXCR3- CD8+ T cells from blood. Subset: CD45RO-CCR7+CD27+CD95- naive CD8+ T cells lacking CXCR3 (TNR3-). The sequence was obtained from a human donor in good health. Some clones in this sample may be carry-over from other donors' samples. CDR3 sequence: CATSDPTGDSTDTQYF.